The rows below give T cell receptor beta chains drawn from one sample of a study of T-cell reconstitution after alpha-beta-depleted transplantation in children. TCRdb used MiXCR to reprocess the PCR reads, holding one entry per CDR3 protein. The profile covers about 340,000 distinct CDR3 sequences, with roughly 15% appearing a single time and 4.3% taken by the ten largest. The specimen was PBMCs, collected from the stem cell graft. These receptors originate from a human donor who donated a stem cell graft to a child with Fanconi anemia. Both conserved end residues are part of each CDR3. Fields, in order: V gene, D gene, J gene, clone size, CDR3 protein, CDR3 DNA. D genes are given only for firm matches. Expanded clones are given a class, and other clones once, few, many or no size at all.

TRBV5-5,-,TRBJ1-2,-,CASSLVVGRSTYGYTF,TGTGCCAGCAGCTTGGTGGTTGGTAGGTCAACTTATGGCTACACCTTC
TRBV5-6,-,TRBJ1-2,-,CASSLAPGGRDGYTF,TGTGCCAGCAGCTTGGCCCCTGGCGGCCGGGACGGCTACACCTTC
TRBV6-1,TRBD1,TRBJ2-7,-,CASKLTGTGTNEQYF,TGTGCCAGCAAATTGACCGGGACAGGGACAAACGAGCAGTACTTC
TRBV29-1,-,TRBJ1-2,few,CSVDEGLGYTF,TGCAGCGTTGACGAAGGGTTGGGCTACACCTTC
TRBV20-1,-,TRBJ2-5,-,CSAPWGRQETQYF,TGCAGTGCTCCCTGGGGCCGCCAAGAGACCCAGTACTTC
TRBV29-1,-,TRBJ2-2,many,CSVETAITGELFF,TGCAGCGTTGAGACAGCCATCACCGGGGAGCTGTTTTTT
TRBV11-1,-,TRBJ1-2,-,CASTAGPNYGYTF,TGTGCCAGCACGGCAGGACCCAACTATGGCTACACCTTC
TRBV5-1,-,TRBJ1-1,many,CASKSTGDTEAFF,TGCGCCAGCAAAAGTACGGGCGACACTGAAGCTTTCTTT
TRBV5-1,TRBD1,TRBJ1-6,few,CASSLSGTGNNSPLHF,TGCGCCAGCAGCTTATCCGGGACAGGGAATAATTCACCCCTCCACTTT
TRBV20-1,-,TRBJ2-5,few,CSARDLASSGVQYF,TGCAGTGCTAGAGACCTCGCGTCGTCAGGGGTTCAGTACTTC
TRBV6-4,TRBD2,TRBJ2-1,many,CASSLAGAASEQFF,TGTGCCAGCAGCCTAGCGGGGGCCGCGTCTGAGCAGTTCTTC
TRBV11-2,-,TRBJ2-1,many,CASSSQDNEQFF,TGTGCCAGCAGCTCGCAGGACAATGAGCAGTTCTTC
TRBV10-3,TRBD1,TRBJ2-5,few,CAISGTGQGKQETQYF,TGTGCCATCAGTGGAACCGGACAGGGAAAGCAAGAGACCCAGTACTTC
TRBV5-6,-,TRBJ2-3,few,CASSLPVTDTQYF,TGTGCCAGCAGCCTCCCAGTCACAGATACGCAGTATTTT
TRBV4-2,-,TRBJ1-2,-,CARSPGGYGCAF,-
TRBV5-1,-,TRBJ1-5,-,CASSLDPGAKPQHF,TGCGCCAGCAGCTTGGACCCAGGGGCTAAGCCCCAGCATTTT
TRBV10-3,-,TRBJ1-1,few,CAISDPRLSSTEAFF,TGTGCCATCAGTGATCCACGTCTTTCTAGCACTGAAGCTTTCTTT
TRBV6-4,-,TRBJ1-3,-,CASSRPIDTSRNTIYF,TGTGCCAGCAGTCGGCCCATTGATACCTCGAGGAACACCATATATTTT
TRBV27,-,TRBJ2-1,few,CASSLRRDREYNEQFF,TGTGCCAGCAGTTTAAGACGAGACCGCGAGTACAATGAGCAGTTCTTC
TRBV5-4,TRBD1,TRBJ2-1,-,CASSLGQGEYNEQFF,TGTGCCAGCAGTTTGGGACAGGGGGAGTACAATGAGCAGTTCTTC
TRBV28,-,TRBJ2-3,-,CASSTGDISLGTQYF,TGTGCCAGCAGTACCGGGGACATTTCTTTGGGAACGCAGTATTTT
TRBV4-2,-,TRBJ2-5,many,CASSKGSGGPSEETQYF,TGTGCCAGCAGCAAGGGGAGCGGCGGGCCGAGCGAAGAGACCCAGTACTTC
TRBV9,-,TRBJ2-3,-,CASSVTGELTDTQYF,TGTGCCAGCAGCGTGACGGGGGAGCTCACAGATACGCAGTATTTT
TRBV10-2,-,TRBJ1-5,few,CASSESLGTGIGSNQPQHF,TGCGCCAGCAGTGAGAGTCTCGGGACTGGAATCGGCAGCAATCAGCCCCAGCATTTT
TRBV3-1,TRBD1,TRBJ2-5,-,CASSQQGDTETQYF,TGTGCCAGCAGCCAACAGGGGGACACGGAGACCCAGTACTTC
TRBV5-1,-,TRBJ2-1,few,CASSLGDTFIQVYNEQFF,TGCGCCAGCAGTTTGGGGGACACTTTCATCCAGGTCTACAATGAGCAGTTCTTC
TRBV12-3/TRBV12-4,TRBD1,TRBJ2-1,-,CASSPQGAVNEQFF,TGTGCCAGCAGTCCACAGGGGGCGGTGAATGAGCAGTTCTTC
TRBV28,-,TRBJ1-5,-,CASIPAGGENQPQHF,TGTGCCAGCATCCCCGCGGGGGGCGAAAATCAGCCCCAGCATTTT
TRBV6-5,TRBD1,TRBJ2-5,-,CASSYGTAAETQYF,TGTGCCAGCAGTTACGGGACAGCGGCAGAGACCCAGTACTTC
TRBV5-5,-,TRBJ2-5,-,CASSFDTTQETQYF,TGTGCCAGCAGCTTTGACACCACCCAAGAGACCCAGTACTTC
TRBV18,-,TRBJ2-1,-,CASSPTSLNEQFF,TGTGCCAGCTCACCTACGAGTTTAAATGAGCAGTTCTTC
TRBV15,-,TRBJ2-3,few,CATSRVGWGSPDTQYF,TGTGCCACCAGCAGAGTGGGTTGGGGGTCCCCAGATACGCAGTATTTT
TRBV5-6,TRBD1,TRBJ1-2,-,CASSLRTGAHGYTF,TGTGCCAGCAGCTTGAGGACAGGGGCTCATGGCTACACCTTC
TRBV12-3/TRBV12-4,-,TRBJ2-5,-,CASGLRGEETQYF,TGTGCCAGCGGCCTCAGGGGTGAGGAGACCCAGTACTTC
TRBV21-1,-,TRBJ1-1,-,CASSKQGLNTEAFF,TGTGCCAGCAGCAAACAGGGGCTGAACACTGAAGCTTTCTTT
TRBV7-2,-,TRBJ1-4,-,CASSLRIYEKLFF,TGTGCCAGCAGCTTAAGGATTTATGAAAAACTGTTTTTT
TRBV29-1,TRBD1,TRBJ2-2,-,CSAAQGAFTGELFF,TGCAGCGCAGCGCAGGGGGCTTTCACCGGGGAGCTGTTTTTT
TRBV11-2,-,TRBJ2-4,many,CASSLDRAENIQYF,TGTGCCAGCAGCTTAGACAGGGCCGAAAACATTCAGTACTTC
TRBV10-2,TRBD1,TRBJ1-1,-,CASSAGGASAAFF,TGCGCCAGCAGTGCAGGGGGGGCCTCGGCAGCTTTCTTT
TRBV7-6,-,TRBJ1-1,-,CASSSSGQAAGAFF,TGTGCCAGCAGCTCGAGTGGTCAGGCGGCTGGAGCTTTCTTT
TRBV3-1,-,TRBJ1-1,few,CASSQLGQPNTEAFF,TGTGCCAGCAGCCAATTAGGACAGCCGAACACTGAAGCTTTCTTT
TRBV24-1,-,TRBJ2-3,many,CATSDLEGGRDTQYF,TGTGCCACCAGTGACCTGGAGGGGGGGCGGGATACGCAGTATTTT
TRBV5-1,-,TRBJ1-5,few,CASSKGTESVGNQPQHF,TGCGCCAGCAGCAAAGGAACAGAGTCAGTGGGCAATCAGCCCCAGCATTTT
TRBV7-7,-,TRBJ2-5,many,CASSLSFRDQETQYF,TGTGCCAGCAGCTTATCCTTTAGGGACCAAGAGACCCAGTACTTC
TRBV5-1,-,TRBJ2-3,-,CASSLEGDTHYF,TGCGCCAGCAGCTTGGAAGGAGATACGCACTATTTT
TRBV29-1,-,TRBJ2-1,few,CSVASLSGLEFF,TGCAGCGTTGCCTCTCTTTCGGGACTCGAATTCTTC
TRBV15,-,TRBJ2-3,few,CATSRDGGLRTDTQYF,TGTGCCACCAGCAGAGATGGAGGACTCCGCACAGATACGCAGTATTTT
TRBV3-1,-,TRBJ1-6,many,CASSQEGESPLHF,TGTGCCAGCAGCCAAGAGGGGGAATCACCCCTCCACTTT
TRBV2,-,TRBJ2-2,-,CASWGTSNTGELFF,TGTGCCAGTTGGGGGACAAGCAACACCGGGGAGCTGTTTTTT
TRBV5-1,TRBD1,TRBJ1-1,many,CASSPRTGETEAFF,TGCGCCAGCAGCCCTCGGACAGGGGAGACTGAAGCTTTCTTT